This T cell receptor beta chain was retrieved from a study of shared clonotypes between healthy human individuals (TCRdb year 2020). Broadly, across the study: The cohort included a few men and a couple of women between 18 and 49 years of age. For each donor, CD4 naive and CD4 memory were each run on three plates, CD8 naive on two plates, and CD8 memory on one plate. Each donor's leukapheresis produced roughly between roughly 0.85 and 9.5 billion PBMCs. To increase sequencing depth and limit assay-specific biases, TCR repertoire library preparation and sequencing were carried out by different laboratories using diverse techniques. To estimate repertoire size and how much clonotype sharing occurs between individuals, the study deeply sequenced the blood TCR repertoires of several healthy adults.

Donors were healthy HIV-negative adults with no recently reported acute infections or vaccinations. All donors were Caucasian adults living in Nashville, Tennessee, USA. Magnetic negative selection was used to enrich CD4+ T cells, after which naive cells were positively selected on CD45RA and the negative fraction became the memory subset. Blood was obtained by leukapheresis, after which PBMCs were separated by Ficoll-Histopaque density gradient centrifugation and cryopreserved in liquid nitrogen vapor phase. Analytical flow cytometry was used to check the purity and quantity of every magnetically sorted T cell population. From each sorted fraction, genomic DNA was isolated and quantified by UV absorbance on a Nanodrop 2000c. A note on this clone: The antigen this receptor binds is unknown. No much larger clone is present one base from it, and per-base qualities are unavailable.

Using the deep immunoSEQ assay, TCR CDR3 regions were amplified from genomic DNA by multiplex PCR. Extracted genomic DNA from each cell subset was spread evenly across all wells of several immunoSEQ 96-well plates, with each plate serving as a replicate. For sorted subsets, around 0.2 ug genomic DNA, equal to 30,000 to 35,000 T cell genomes, was loaded into each replicate PCR. Purified libraries were quantified with a Qubit 3.0 fluorometer, sized on a Bioanalyzer 2100, and re-quantified with the KAPA Library Quantification kit. Every immunoSEQ 96-well plate was sequenced on a separate single-read 150-cycle Illumina NextSeq 550 flow cell. The original methods were these. Because the immunoSEQ output held only junctional sequences and lacked quality scores, the filtering could not match the filtering applied to full-length reads. To assign V/J genes and CDR3, sequences were annotated against IMGT germline references using PyIR, a Python wrapper for IgBLAST v1.9. Reads were filtered out if the reads had weak V/J assignments (E-value above 1e-6), no CDR3, stop codons, out-of-frame junctions, or ambiguous translated residues. V3J clonotypes were defined as sequences sharing an identical inferred V gene, J gene, and CDR3 amino acid sequence. Percentage overlap between repertoires was calculated by dividing the number of shared unique clonotypes by the size of the smaller repertoire. Repertoire richness was assessed with RTK rarefaction, the Chao1 estimator, and Recon v2.1 estimates of unobserved clonotypes. Generation probabilities were computed with OLGA for all TCRbeta clonotypes obtained by the gDNA method from a few donors. TCRdb obtained this table from immuneACCESS and retained in-frame rearrangements with V and J assigned. These tables miss some clones; where compared with another copy, unresolved V genes account for less than half of the shortfall, and the remainder is unexplained. V, J and clone size reflect that table, while D and trimming were determined from the DNA. Present in this sample are hundreds of thousands of clones, 97% of which were seen just once. The biggest ten clones account for roughly 0.055% of the sample.

On the study overall, not on this receptor specifically: Sharing across a few donors was observed for approximately 4.6% of naive CD4, less than 4% of naive CD8, about 2.5% of memory CD4, and about 0.38% of memory CD8 clonotypes. Even with the large sequencing depth, rarefaction of the sorted-subset datasets indicated that sequencing was incomplete. Sampling was restricted to blood, and TCR repertoires in tissues likely differ from the TCR repertoires found in blood. Naive subsets generally had larger estimated clonotype richness than memory subsets. Compared with non-shared clonotypes, the clonotypes found in all four sorted-subset donors had higher generation probabilities. Because the study included a small number of donors, the genetic and exposure-history diversity represented was limited. Pairwise subsampling indicated that sequencing depth was expected to affect the degree of clonotype sharing among donors.

The CDR3 contains 17 residues, cysteine and phenylalanine counted. Only the CDR3 part of the read is kept: 51 bases, read in frame from the first base. CDR1 SGHRS and CDR2 YFSETQ are derived from the germline V gene. The chain is made from TRBV5-1 and TRBJ2-5, and possibly TRBD1, on 5 matching bases. The assigned J gene may be wrong: the sequence end matches TRBJ2-7 better. The source of this sequence is a woman in her twenties or thirties in good health. The sample taken for sequencing was naive CD4+ T cells sorted from blood. What this sample's cell subset or site label stands for: CD45RA+ positively selected. The CDR3 region has the sequence CAIRPREQDALNYEQYF. The nucleotide sequence reads as follows: TGCGCCATCAGACCCCGCGAACAGGACGCCTTAAACTACGAGCAGTACTTC.